This TCR beta chain came from a study of blood T cells in healthy people across ages. Together with a sample-barcoded 5' primer, a J-beta primer mix was included in a second PCR lasting about 7 to 11 cycles. MiXCR was run by TCRdb on the 5' RACE reads, yielding one entry per CDR3 protein. The sample records 730,000 or so distinct CDR3 sequences, less than 45% being singletons. This CDR3 region has 15 residues. V lost 3 bases to trimming and J lost 0 bases, with 10 bases between them. This clonotype has a count of ten or more. The TCR sequence derives from a man at least 80 years old in good health. Source material: blood. The chain is built from TRBV12-3 or TRBV12-4 and TRBJ2-3; D tentatively fits TRBD1 or TRBD2 (6 bases each). The CDR3 loop is CASSLRDISTDTQYF. In nucleotides, the CDR3 is TGTGCCAGCAGTTTGCGGGACATTAGCACAGATACGCAGTATTTT.